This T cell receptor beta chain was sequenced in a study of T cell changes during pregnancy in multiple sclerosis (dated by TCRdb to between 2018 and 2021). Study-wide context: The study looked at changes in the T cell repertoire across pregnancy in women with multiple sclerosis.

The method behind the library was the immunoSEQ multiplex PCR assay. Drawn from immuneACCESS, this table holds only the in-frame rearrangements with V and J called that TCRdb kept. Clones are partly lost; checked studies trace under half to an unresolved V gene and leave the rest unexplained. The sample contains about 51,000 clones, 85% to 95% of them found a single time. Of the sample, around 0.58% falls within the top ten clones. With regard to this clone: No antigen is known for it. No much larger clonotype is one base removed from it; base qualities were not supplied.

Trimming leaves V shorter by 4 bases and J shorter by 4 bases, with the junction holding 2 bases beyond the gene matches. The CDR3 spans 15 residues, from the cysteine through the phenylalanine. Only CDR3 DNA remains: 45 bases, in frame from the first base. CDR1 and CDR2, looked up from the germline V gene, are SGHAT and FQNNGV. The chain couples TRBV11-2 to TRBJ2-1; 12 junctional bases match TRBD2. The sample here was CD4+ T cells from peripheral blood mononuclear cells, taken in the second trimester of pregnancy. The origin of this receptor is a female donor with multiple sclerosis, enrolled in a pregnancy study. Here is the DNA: TGTGCCAGCAGCTCTAGCGGGGGGGGGTACAATGAGCAGTTCTTC. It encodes CASSSSGGGYNEQFF.